These 27 T cell receptor delta chains came from one sample sequenced in a study of gamma-delta chains in newborns, infants, children. TCRdb applied CATT to the reads for clone calling. The data show about 8,500 delta-chain clones, with more than 3% seen just once and about a sixth held by the top ten. Specimen: blood. The receptor source for this set is a child who was a newborn, infant or young child, either healthy, febrile or measles-vaccinated (not recorded which).

This clone was picked up many times. This sequence is one base from a far larger clone and is likely a read error. Other DNA sequences within the sample encode an identical CDR3. This chain links TRDV2 with TRDJ3; 12 bases are shared with TRDD3. In germline, CDR1 is GEAIGNYY, CDR2 EKD. V lost 0 bases and J lost 5; bases outside the gene matches: 4. The CDR3 sequence is 18 residues long. The CDR3: CACDTVLGDTRDTRQMFF. In DNA, the CDR3 is TGTGCCTGTGACACCGTACTGGGGGATACCAGGGACACCCGACAGATGTTTTTC.

A few counts support this clone. Other DNA sequences in the same sample also yield this CDR3. V is TRDV2 and J is TRDJ3; 11 bases agree with TRDD3. Germline-derived CDR1 and CDR2 are GEAIGNYY and EKD. The junction had 9 bases not matched to a gene; V was cut back by 0 bases and J by 0 bases. CDR3 length: 21 residues. CDR3 residues: CACDTVLGDTLSSWDTRQMFF. In DNA, the CDR3 is TGTGCCTGTGACACCGTTTTGGGGGATACGCTGAGCTCCTGGGACACCCGACAGATGTTTTTC.

Details on this clone: The same CDR3 arises from other DNA sequences in this sample as well. CDR3 residues: CACDTWGASSWDTRQMFF. In nucleotides, the CDR3 is TGTGCCTGTGACACGTGGGGGGCTAGCTCCTGGGACACCCGACAGATGTTTTTC. This chain joins TRDV2 and TRDJ3; D might be TRDD3 (6 bases). V was trimmed by 1 base and J by 0 bases, leaving 12 bases between them. Germline assignment: CDR1 GEAIGNYY and CDR2 EKD. The CDR3 has 18 amino acids.

V usage is TRDV3 and J usage is TRDJ1, with D maybe TRDD3 (5 bases). Trimming stripped 5 bases from V and 0 bases from J, with 13 bases between. Per the germline V gene, CDR1 is TVYSNPD and CDR2 is GDNSRS (reference sequence). The CDR3 is made up of 13 amino acids. The CDR3 coding sequence is TGTGCCGGGGGGTTCAAACACACCGATAAACTCATCTTT. This sequence encodes CAGGFKHTDKLIF.

Concerning this clone: This could be a read error, since a much larger clone is one nucleotide away. The rearrangement joins TRDV2 to TRDJ3, with 13 bases lining up with TRDD3. Germline CDR1 reads GEAIGNYY; CDR2 reads EKD. The CDR3 extends over 20 amino acids. The CDR3 coding sequence is TGTGCCTATGACAGCTACTGGGGGATACGCAGCTCCTGGGACACCCGACAGATGTTTTTC. Its protein product is CAYDSYWGIRSSWDTRQMFF.

Details on this clone: TCRdb's listed protein matches a much larger clone and diverges from this DNA's translation at residue 8, likely through a read error; the protein shown comes from the DNA. The rearrangement uses TRDV2 and TRDJ3; 7 bases map to TRDD3. The trim removed 0 bases at V and 1 base at J, leaving 5 bases unmatched. Germline CDR1 and CDR2: GEAIGNYY and EKD. The CDR3 has 18 amino acids. The CDR3 spells CACDTGGCGSWDTRQMFF. The CDR3 region has the DNA TGTGCCTGTGACACCGGGGGATGCGGGTCCTGGGACACCCGACAGATGTTTTTC.

Comments on this clone: One base away lies a much larger clone, so this may be a sequencing read error. The V and J genes are TRDV2 and TRDJ1; 8 bases match TRDD3. The germline V gene encodes CDR1 GEAIGNYY and CDR2 EKD. The CDR3 sequence is 12 residues long. The CDR3 here is CACGGYTDKLTF. The CDR3 DNA reads as TGTGCCTGTGGGGGATACACCGATAAACTCACCTTT.

This clone was seen more than once but under ten times. This DNA's translation and the protein TCRdb lists, from a much larger clone, do not match at residue 7, likely due to a read error; the protein shown is translated from the DNA. This rearrangement joins TRDV2 to TRDJ1, with D hard to call. There are 13 residues in the CDR3. The germline V gene has CDR1 GEAIGNYY and CDR2 EKD. Trimming took 1 base from V and 4 from J, leaving 9 bases between them. The CDR3 DNA reads as TGTGCCTGTGACACTGGGAGATACGATAAACTCATCTTT. Its translation is CACDTGRYDKLIF.

This clone has a handful of counts. The chain uses TRDV2 and TRDJ3, with TRDD3 matching 8 bases. The V gene's germline CDR1 is GEAIGNYY and CDR2 EKD. The CDR3 runs 19 residues. After removal of 2 bases from V and 0 bases from J, the junction contained 8 bases not matched to a gene. This chain's CDR3 is CACDILGATSSWDTRQMFF. The CDR3 DNA follows: TGTGCCTGTGACATACTGGGGGCTACTAGCTCCTGGGACACCCGACAGATGTTTTTC.

The chain combines TRDV2 with TRDJ3; 7 bases map to TRDD3. Because TCRdb records no J gene, it was assigned here through a match of the DNA to germline. Germline V gene sequence: CDR1 GEAIGNYY, CDR2 EKD. With V trimmed by 3 bases and J by 5 bases, 18 bases remained unmatched. This CDR3 is built from 20 residues. The CDR3 bases are TGTGCCTGTGACCAGGTACGGGGGGATCCAGAGACCCGGGACACCCGACAGATGTTTTTC. Residues: CACDQVRGDPETRDTRQMFF.

This clone has only a few counts. This may be a read error, as it is one base from a much larger clone. The same CDR3 also results from other DNA sequences found in this sample. The V and J genes are TRDV2 and TRDJ3; 8 bases map to TRDD3. Germline CDR1 GEAIGNYY, CDR2 EKD. Trimming cost V 0 bases and J 3 bases; bases outside gene matches: 3. The CDR3 loop spans 17 amino acids. The CDR3 reads CACDTAGGYWDTRQMFF. CDR3 DNA sequence: TGTGCCTGTGACACCGCCGGGGGATACTGGGACACCCGACAGATGTTTTTC.

This clone rates as medium-sized. The chain is built from TRDV2 and TRDJ3; TRDD3 aligns across 9 bases. Unmatched junction bases numbered 7, after V lost 1 base and J lost 1 base. Germline V CDR1 and CDR2: GEAIGNYY, EKD. There are 19 residues in the CDR3. CDR3 in DNA: TGTGCCTGTGACACACTGGGGGACCCGGGGTCCTGGGACACCCGACAGATGTTTTTC. Protein sequence: CACDTLGDPGSWDTRQMFF.

The rearrangement uses TRDV2 and TRDJ3; TRDD3 might be the D (6 bases). This CDR3 comprises 17 residues. Trimming cost V 4 bases and J 0 bases, with 12 bases left between them. Germline V lookup: CDR1 GEAIGNYY, CDR2 EKD. For the CDR3, the DNA is TGTGCCTGTGAGGGGATCCAGAGCTCCTGGGACACCCGACAGATGTTTTTC. Amino acid sequence: CACEGIQSSWDTRQMFF.

A remark on this clone: This specimen includes other DNA sequences encoding the same CDR3. V gene TRDV2 combines with J gene TRDJ1; 13 nucleotides align to TRDD3. Germline CDR1 GEAIGNYY, CDR2 EKD. The CDR3 loop spans 17 amino acids. Trimming took 4 bases from V and 2 from J; bases not matched to a gene: 9. This chain's CDR3 is CACDNRTGGYATDKLIF. As DNA, the CDR3 is TGTGCCTGTGATAACCGTACTGGGGGATACGCGACCGATAAACTCATCTTT.

This clone was picked up a small number of times. V is TRDV2 and J is TRDJ1, with D possibly TRDD1 on 5 matching bases. The CDR3 consists of 13 residues. The germline CDR1 and CDR2 sequences are GEAIGNYY and EKD. Trimming shortened V by 2 bases and J by 1 base, and 7 bases separated the two germline ends. CDR3 protein: CACDKILTDKLIF. The CDR3 coding sequence is TGTGCCTGTGACAAAATACTCACCGATAAACTCATCTTT.

The sample holds a few counts of this clone. A much larger clone lies a single base off, so this may be a read error. Other DNA sequences in this sample translate to the same CDR3. The chain recombines TRDV2 with TRDJ3; 8 bases map to TRDD3. The V and J ends lost 3 bases and 0 bases, in that order; junction bases with no gene match: 6. Germline lookup yields CDR1 GEAIGNYY and CDR2 EKD. The CDR3 length is 18 residues. DNA for the CDR3: TGTGCCTGTGACGCTGGGGGACCATTCTCCTGGGACACCCGACAGATGTTTTTC. Its protein is CACDAGGPFSWDTRQMFF.

This clone is classed as medium-sized. The CDR3: CACDRLLGDSWDTRQMFF. The CDR3 coding sequence is TGTGCCTGTGACAGACTACTGGGGGACTCCTGGGACACCCGACAGATGTTTTTC. This sequence joins TRDV2 and TRDJ3, with TRDD3 matching 9 bases. Germline CDR1 reads GEAIGNYY; CDR2 reads EKD. Trimming cost V 2 bases and J 0 bases; bases outside gene matches: 4. CDR3 length: 18 residues.

This clone was counted between two and nine times. This may come from a read error, since a much larger clone is one base off. Other DNA sequences in this sample translate to the same CDR3. The rearrangement uses TRDV2 and TRDJ1; no definite D call. This CDR3 has 14 residues. Per the germline V gene, CDR1 is GEAIGNYY and CDR2 is EKD. CDR3 amino acids: CACDTVGATDKLIF. The CDR3 nucleotides read TGTGCCTGTGACACCGTGGGTGCAACCGATAAGCTCATCTTT.

This clone was seen a handful of times. A far larger clone is one base from this, pointing to a likely read error. Distinct nucleotide sequences in the sample also encode this CDR3. This sequence joins TRDV2 and TRDJ1; 13 bases map to TRDD3. Germline V gives CDR1 GEAIGNYY, CDR2 EKD. The CDR3 sequence is 17 residues long. This CDR3 reads CACDSLLGDTYTDKLIF. The CDR3 bases are TGTGCCTGTGACTCATTACTGGGGGATACGTACACCGATAAACTCATCTTC.

This clone was detected only a few times. This sample includes further DNA sequences coding for the same CDR3. J is TRDJ3 and V is TRDV2, with 11 bases fitting TRDD3. CDR3 length equals 20 residues. The germline gives CDR1 GEAIGNYY, CDR2 EKD. The V gene end was trimmed by 7 bases and the J gene end by 0 bases; junction bases not matched to a gene: 13. The CDR3 DNA is TGTGCCTGCGACGCTGTCGGTCTGGGGGATACCTCCTGGGACACCCGACAGATGTTTTTC. This encodes CACDAVGLGDTSWDTRQMFF.

In its sample, this clone ranks as medium-sized. The identical CDR3 is also encoded by other nucleotide sequences in the sample. The chain links TRDV2 to TRDJ1; D is perhaps TRDD3 (6 bases). Germline V lookup: CDR1 GEAIGNYY, CDR2 EKD. The CDR3 contains 14 residues. Between the trimmed V and J ends, which lost 1 base and 0 bases, there was a span of 8 bases. The CDR3 sequence: CACDTGGYTDKLIF. CDR3 bases: TGTGCCTGTGACACTGGGGGGTACACCGATAAACTCATCTTT.

This sequence joins TRDV2 and TRDJ3, with 7 bases that match TRDD3. Trimming cost V 5 bases and J 0 bases; bases outside gene matches: 9. The germline gives CDR1 GEAIGNYY, CDR2 EKD. The CDR3 is made up of 18 amino acids. Written as DNA, the CDR3 is TGTGCCTGTGGCACACTGGGGAAAAGCTCCTGGGACACCCGACAGATGTTTTTC. It codes for CACGTLGKSSWDTRQMFF.

In regard to this clone: Translating the DNA gives a protein that differs from the TCRdb entry at residue 15; the protein shown here is that DNA translation. The chain couples TRDV2 to TRDJ2; 9 bases map to TRDD3. Germline lookup yields CDR1 GEAIGNYY and CDR2 EKD. CDR3 length: 17 residues. The CDR3 loop is CACDSLGDSSLTAQFFF. CDR3 nucleotides: TGTGCCTGTGACAGTCTGGGGGATTCCTCTTTGACAGCACAATTCTTCTTT.

This clone turned up a few times. This rearrangement joins TRDV2 to TRDJ3, with 10 bases fitting TRDD3. Germline V gives CDR1 GEAIGNYY, CDR2 EKD. The CDR3 is made up of 21 amino acids. Trimming at V came to 3 bases and at J to 0 bases, leaving 13 bases not matched to a gene. CDR3 loop: CACDAILGDSSSSWDTRQMFF. The DNA for the CDR3 is TGTGCCTGTGACGCTATACTGGGGGATTCCTCCAGCTCCTGGGACACCCGACAGATGTTTTTC.

With respect to this clone: A much larger clone lies a single base off, so this may be a read error. J is TRDJ3 and V is TRDV2, with D maybe TRDD3 (6 bases). Germline values: CDR1 GEAIGNYY, CDR2 EKD. Trimming pared 0 bases from V and 0 bases from J, leaving 14 bases between. This CDR3 is built from 19 residues. Here the CDR3 reads CACDTRGSKSSWDTRQMFF. The CDR3 region has the DNA TGTGCCTGTGACACCCGGGGATCTAAAAGCTCCTGGGACACCCGACAGATGTTTTTC.

A word on this clone: Being one base from a much bigger clone, this may be a read error. The V call is TRDV2, the J call TRDJ1, with 9 bases that match TRDD3. The germline V gene encodes CDR1 GEAIGNYY and CDR2 EKD. This CDR3 region has 15 residues. CDR3 bases: TGTGCCTGTGACACCGGGGATACGCACACCGATAGACTCATCTTT. Translated: CACDTGDTHTDRLIF.

Note on this clone: One end of the junction does not line up with germline, which may come from a read error. J is TRDJ3 and V is TRDV2, with 9 positions matching TRDD3. Looked up from germline, CDR1 is GEAIGNYY and CDR2 is EKD. The CDR3 is 19 residues long. CDR3 nucleotides: TGTGCCTGTGGCACCGTGGGGATACGGAGCTCCTGGGACACCCGACAGATGTTTTTC. Amino acid sequence: CACGTVGIRSSWDTRQMFF.